This TCR beta chain was found in a study of T cells in Graves' hyperthyroidism and ophthalmopathy. Comment on this clonotype: This clone may be a read error of a much larger clone one base away.

The CDR3 regions of TCR beta were amplified from RNA transcripts. The study used the HTBI primer set for a first-round RT-PCR of the TCR CDR3. MiXCR, run by TCRdb on the multiplex PCR reads, gives a single entry per CDR3 protein. The repertoire includes approximately 400,000 distinct CDR3 sequences, approximately 18% of them detected once, and 35% to 50% sits in the top ten. V lost 2 bases, J lost 0 bases, and 5 bases lay in between. The CDR3 has 14 residues. Per the germline V gene, CDR1 is SGHAT and CDR2 is FQNNGV. Material: blood. This sequence originates from a young man with Graves' ophthalmopathy. V gene TRBV11-2 combines with J gene TRBJ1-5; no definite D call. The CDR3 nucleotides read TGTGCCAGCAGCTTACAGGATAGCAATCAGCCCCAGCATTTT. Amino acid sequence: CASSLQDSNQPQHF.